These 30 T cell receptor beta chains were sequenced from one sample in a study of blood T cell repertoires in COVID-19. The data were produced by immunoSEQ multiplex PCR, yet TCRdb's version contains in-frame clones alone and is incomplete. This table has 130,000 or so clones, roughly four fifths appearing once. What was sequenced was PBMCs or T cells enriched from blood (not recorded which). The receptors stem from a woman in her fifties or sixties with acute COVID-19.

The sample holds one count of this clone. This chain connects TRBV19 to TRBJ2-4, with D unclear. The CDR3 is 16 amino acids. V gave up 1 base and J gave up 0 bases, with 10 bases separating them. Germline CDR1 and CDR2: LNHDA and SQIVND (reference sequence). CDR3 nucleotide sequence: TGTGCCAGTAGTATAGGCGAGGAGATAGCCAAAAACATTCAGTACTTC. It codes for CASSIGEEIAKNIQYF.

The CDR3 DNA is TGTGCCAGCAGCTTAGAACTAAACACCATATATTTT. This translates into CASSLELNTIYF. The chain is built from TRBV11-2 and TRBJ1-3; no clear D. Germline lookup yields CDR1 SGHAT and CDR2 FQNNGV. The V gene lost 0 bases and the J gene lost 6 bases, with 3 bases spanning the gap. This CDR3 region has 12 residues.

CDR3: CASSQPPPDNEQFF. The DNA of the CDR3 is TGTGCCAGCAGCCAACCCCCTCCCGACAATGAGCAGTTCTTC. The chain joins TRBV3-1 (or the pseudogene TRBV3-2) to TRBJ2-1, with D hard to call. CDR1 is LGHDT and CDR2 is YNNKEL in the germline V gene (reference sequence). V dropped 2 bases and J dropped 5 bases, with 10 bases sitting between them. The CDR3 runs 14 residues.

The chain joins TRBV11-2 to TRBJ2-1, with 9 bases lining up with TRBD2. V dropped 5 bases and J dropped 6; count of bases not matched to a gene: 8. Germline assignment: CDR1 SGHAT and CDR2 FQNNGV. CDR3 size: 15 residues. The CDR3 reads CASSQGLASPNEQFF. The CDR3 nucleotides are TGTGCCAGCAGCCAGGGACTAGCATCCCCCAATGAGCAGTTCTTC.

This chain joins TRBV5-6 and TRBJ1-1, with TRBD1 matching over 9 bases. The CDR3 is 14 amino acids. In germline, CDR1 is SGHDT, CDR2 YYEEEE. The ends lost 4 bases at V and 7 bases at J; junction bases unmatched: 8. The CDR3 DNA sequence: TGTGCCAGCAGCCACGGGACAGGGATGGTTGAAGCTTTCTTT. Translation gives CASSHGTGMVEAFF. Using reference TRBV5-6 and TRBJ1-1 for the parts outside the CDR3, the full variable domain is DAGVTQSPTHLIKTRGQQVTLRCSPKSGHDTVSWYQQALGQGPQFIFQYYEEEERQRGNFPDRFSGHQFPNYSSELNVNALLLGDSALYLCASSHGTGMVEAFFGQGTRLTVV.

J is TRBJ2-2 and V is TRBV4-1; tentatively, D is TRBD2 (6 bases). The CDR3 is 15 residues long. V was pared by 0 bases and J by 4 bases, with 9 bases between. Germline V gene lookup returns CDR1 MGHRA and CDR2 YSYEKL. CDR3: CASSQDGGFTGELFF. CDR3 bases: TGCGCCAGCAGCCAAGATGGGGGGTTCACCGGGGAGCTGTTTTTT.

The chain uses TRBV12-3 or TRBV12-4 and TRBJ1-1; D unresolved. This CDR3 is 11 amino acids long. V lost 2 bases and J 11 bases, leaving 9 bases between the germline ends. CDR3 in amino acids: CASSLLGRAFF. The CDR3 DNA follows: TGTGCCAGCAGTTTACTAGGGAGGGCTTTCTTT.

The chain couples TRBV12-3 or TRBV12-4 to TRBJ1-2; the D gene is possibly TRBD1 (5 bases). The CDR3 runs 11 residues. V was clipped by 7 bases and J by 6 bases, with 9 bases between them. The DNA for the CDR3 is TGTGCCAGCACGGCAGGGCATGGCTACACCTTC. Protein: CASTAGHGYTF.

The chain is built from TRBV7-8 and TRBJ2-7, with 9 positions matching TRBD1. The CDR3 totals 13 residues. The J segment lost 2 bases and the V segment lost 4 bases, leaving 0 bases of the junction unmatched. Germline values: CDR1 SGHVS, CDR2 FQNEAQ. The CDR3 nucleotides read TGTGCCAGCAGCTGGGACAGGGCCTACGAGCAGTACTTC. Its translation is CASSWDRAYEQYF.

The CDR3 DNA reads TGTGCCACCAGCAGAGATGAGCAAGTACAGTACTTC. It is translated as CATSRDEQVQYF. This rearrangement joins TRBV15 to TRBJ2-7; D is unclear. The CDR3 loop spans 12 amino acids. V was pared by 0 bases and J by 10 bases, with 10 bases between. Looked up from germline, CDR1 is LNHNV and CDR2 is YYDKDF (reference sequence).

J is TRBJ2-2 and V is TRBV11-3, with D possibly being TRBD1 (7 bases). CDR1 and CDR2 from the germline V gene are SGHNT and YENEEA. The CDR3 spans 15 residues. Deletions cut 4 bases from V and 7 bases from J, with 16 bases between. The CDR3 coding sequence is TGTGCCAGCAGCTCCTTTGGAGGGGGCGGCGGGGAGCTGTTTTTT. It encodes CASSSFGGGGGELFF.

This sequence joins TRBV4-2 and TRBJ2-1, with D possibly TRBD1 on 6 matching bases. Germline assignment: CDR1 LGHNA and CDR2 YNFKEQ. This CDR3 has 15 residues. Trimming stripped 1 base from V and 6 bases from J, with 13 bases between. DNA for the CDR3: TGTGCCAGCAGCCAAGGGGTGGGGGCGGCCAATGAGCAGTTCTTC. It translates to CASSQGVGAANEQFF.

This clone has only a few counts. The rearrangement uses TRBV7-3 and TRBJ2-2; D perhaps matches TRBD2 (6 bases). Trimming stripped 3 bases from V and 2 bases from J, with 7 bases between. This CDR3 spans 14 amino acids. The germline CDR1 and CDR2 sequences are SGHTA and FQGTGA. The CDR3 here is CASSLDYNTGELFF. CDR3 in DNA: TGTGCCAGCAGCTTGGACTATAACACCGGGGAGCTGTTTTTT.

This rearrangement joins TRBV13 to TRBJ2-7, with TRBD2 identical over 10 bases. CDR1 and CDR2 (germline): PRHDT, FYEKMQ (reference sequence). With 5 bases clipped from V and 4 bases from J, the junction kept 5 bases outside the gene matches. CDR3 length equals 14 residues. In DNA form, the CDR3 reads TGTGCCAGCAGCCCAAGAGCGGGAGGGTACGAGCAGTACTTC. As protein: CASSPRAGGYEQYF.

CDR3 protein: CASNIGGGRNEQFF. In DNA, the CDR3 is TGTGCCAGCAACATCGGGGGCGGGAGGAATGAGCAGTTCTTC. V and J are TRBV11-1 and TRBJ2-1, with TRBD2 matching over 8 bases. The CDR3 spans 14 residues. V gave up 7 bases and J gave up 7 bases; unmatched junction bases: 9. Looked up from germline, CDR1 is SGHAT and CDR2 is FQDESV (reference sequence).

The CDR3 loop is CASSPGGALQGYGYTF. Here the CDR3 DNA reads TGTGCCAGCTCACCCGGCGGGGCCCTACAGGGGTACGGCTACACCTTC. J is TRBJ1-2 and V is TRBV18; TRBD1 matches 7 bases. This CDR3 has 16 residues. The junction had 15 bases not matched to a gene; V was cut back by 3 bases and J by 8 bases. The germline gives CDR1 KGHSH, CDR2 LQKENI.

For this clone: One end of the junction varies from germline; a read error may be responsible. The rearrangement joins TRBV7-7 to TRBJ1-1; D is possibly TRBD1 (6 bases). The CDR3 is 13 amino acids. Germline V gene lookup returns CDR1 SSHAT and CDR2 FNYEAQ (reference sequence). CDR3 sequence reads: CASSWAQGTEAFF. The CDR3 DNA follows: TGTGCTAGCAGCTGGGCACAGGGAACTGAAGCTTTCTTT.

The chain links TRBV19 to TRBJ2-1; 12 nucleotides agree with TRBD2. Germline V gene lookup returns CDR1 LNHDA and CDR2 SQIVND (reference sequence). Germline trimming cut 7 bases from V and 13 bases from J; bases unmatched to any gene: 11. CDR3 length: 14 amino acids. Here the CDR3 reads CASTSWKLAGGQFF. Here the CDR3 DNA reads TGTGCCAGTACCTCCTGGAAACTAGCGGGAGGCCAGTTCTTC.

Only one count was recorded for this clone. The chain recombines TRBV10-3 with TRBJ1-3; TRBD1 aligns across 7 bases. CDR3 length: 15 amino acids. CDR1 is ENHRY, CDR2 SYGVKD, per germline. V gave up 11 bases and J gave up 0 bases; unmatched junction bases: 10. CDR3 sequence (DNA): TGTGCCTCCCATCCGGGACAGCACTCTGGAAACACCATATATTTT. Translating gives CASHPGQHSGNTIYF.

The CDR3 DNA follows: TGCGCCAGCAGCATGATACAGGGGCAGGCGGAAGGCTACACCTTC. It specifies CASSMIQGQAEGYTF. This sequence joins TRBV5-1 and TRBJ1-2; 7 nucleotides match TRBD1. Unmatched junction bases numbered 14, after V lost 4 bases and J lost 8 bases. This CDR3 spans 15 amino acids. CDR1 and CDR2 (germline): SGHRS, YFSETQ.

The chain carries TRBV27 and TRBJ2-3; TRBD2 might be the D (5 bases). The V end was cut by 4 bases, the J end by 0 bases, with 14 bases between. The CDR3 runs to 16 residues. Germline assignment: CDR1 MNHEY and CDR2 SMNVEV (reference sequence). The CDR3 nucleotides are TGTGCCAGCAGTTCTCAGAAGCGGCTCAGCACAGATACGCAGTATTTT. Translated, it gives CASSSQKRLSTDTQYF.

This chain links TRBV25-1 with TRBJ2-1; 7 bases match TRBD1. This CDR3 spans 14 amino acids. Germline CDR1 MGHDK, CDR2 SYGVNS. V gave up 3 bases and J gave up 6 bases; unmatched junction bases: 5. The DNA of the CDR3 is TGTGCCAGCAGTGATTTGCAGGGGGTCAATGAGCAGTTCTTC. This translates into CASSDLQGVNEQFF.

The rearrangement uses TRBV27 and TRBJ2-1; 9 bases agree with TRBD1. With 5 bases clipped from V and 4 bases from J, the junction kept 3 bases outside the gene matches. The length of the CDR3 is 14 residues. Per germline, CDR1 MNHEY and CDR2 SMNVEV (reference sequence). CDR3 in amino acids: CASSGTGPYNEQFF. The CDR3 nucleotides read TGTGCCAGCAGTGGGACAGGGCCATACAATGAGCAGTTCTTC.

The CDR3 region has the DNA TGTGCCAGCAGTAGCGGACAGGGTGTGACAGCTTTCTTT. It specifies CASSSGQGVTAFF. The V and J genes are TRBV6-5 and TRBJ1-1; TRBD1 aligns across 8 bases. Germline V gene data show CDR1 as MNHEY and CDR2 as SVGAGI. The J segment lost 10 bases and the V segment lost 5 bases, leaving 9 bases of the junction unmatched. CDR3 length: 13 amino acids.

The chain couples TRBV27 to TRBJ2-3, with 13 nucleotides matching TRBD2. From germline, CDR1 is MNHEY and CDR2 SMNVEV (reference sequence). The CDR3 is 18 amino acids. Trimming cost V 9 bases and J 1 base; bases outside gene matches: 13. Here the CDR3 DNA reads TGTGCCAGTAGGACTAGCGGGAGTATATTGTTAGGCACAGATACGCAGTATTTT. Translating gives CASRTSGSILLGTDTQYF.

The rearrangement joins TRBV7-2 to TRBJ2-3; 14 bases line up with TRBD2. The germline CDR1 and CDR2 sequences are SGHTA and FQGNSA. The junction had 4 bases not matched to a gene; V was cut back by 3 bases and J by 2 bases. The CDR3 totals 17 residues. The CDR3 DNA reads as TGTGCCAGCAGCTTTAGGACTAGCGGGAGGACCACAGATACGCAGTATTTT. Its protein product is CASSFRTSGRTTDTQYF.

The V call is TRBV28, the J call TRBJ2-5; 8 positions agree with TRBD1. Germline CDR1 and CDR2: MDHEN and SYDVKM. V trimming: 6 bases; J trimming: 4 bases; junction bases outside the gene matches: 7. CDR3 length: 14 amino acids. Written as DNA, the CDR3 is TGTGCCAGCAGCTCGACAGGGGTTCCAGAGACCCAGTACTTC. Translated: CASSSTGVPETQYF.

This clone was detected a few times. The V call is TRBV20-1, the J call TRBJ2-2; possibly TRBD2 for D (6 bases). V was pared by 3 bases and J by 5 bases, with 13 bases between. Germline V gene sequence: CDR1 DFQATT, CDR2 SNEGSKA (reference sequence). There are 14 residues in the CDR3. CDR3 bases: TGCAGTGCTAGTGGAGGGAGTGGGACCGGGGAGCTGTTTTTT. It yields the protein CSASGGSGTGELFF.

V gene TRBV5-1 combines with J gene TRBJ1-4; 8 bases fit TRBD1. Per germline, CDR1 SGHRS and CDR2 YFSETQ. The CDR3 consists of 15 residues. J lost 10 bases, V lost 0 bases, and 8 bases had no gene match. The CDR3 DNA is TGCGCCAGCAGCTTGGGGGCAGGGGGCTTCGGAAAACTGTTTTTT. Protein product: CASSLGAGGFGKLFF.

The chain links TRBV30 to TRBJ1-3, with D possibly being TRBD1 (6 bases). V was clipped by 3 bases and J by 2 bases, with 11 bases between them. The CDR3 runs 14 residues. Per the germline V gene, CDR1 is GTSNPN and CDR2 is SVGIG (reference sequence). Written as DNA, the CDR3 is TGTGCCTGGAGCTGGGGGCGCGCTGGAAACACCATATATTTT. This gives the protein CAWSWGRAGNTIYF.